This TCR beta chain was identified in a study of blood T cells in healthy people across ages. Notes on this clonotype: Antigen specificity is unknown.

Researchers collected approximately 9.5 milliliters of peripheral blood from every single donor. Notes on the study in general: More naive CD4+ cells and higher diversity were found in long-lived than in aged donors. Older age went with lower TCR beta diversity per million T cells, in a roughly linear way.

A second roughly 7 to 11 cycle PCR used barcoded and J-beta primers. A template-switch adaptor that had 12 random nucleotides put a tag on each cDNA molecule. Using its own MiXCR run on the 5' RACE reads, TCRdb lists one record per CDR3 protein. The sample yields about 780,000 distinct CDR3 sequences, about 46% seen once. This CDR3 comprises 16 residues. The V gene end was trimmed by 3 bases and the J gene end by 4 bases; junction bases not matched to a gene: 10. CDR1 SQVTM and CDR2 ANQGSEA come from the germline V gene. Sequenced input: blood. V gene TRBV29-1 combines with J gene TRBJ2-1; TRBD2 matches at 9 bases. The receptor was derived from an elderly man in good health. The CDR3 DNA reads as TGCAGCGTTGACGCTCGCGGGAGGGATAATTACAATGAGCAGTTCTTC. The encoded protein is CSVDARGRDNYNEQFF.